One sample yielded the 5 T cell receptor beta chains listed below, sequenced in a study of PD-L1 blockade in urothelial cancer. The method was immunoSEQ multiplex PCR; TCRdb's version includes in-frame clones alone and lacks a portion of them. Counted here are about 95,000 clones, about nine tenths occurring once; the ten biggest clones make up 1.5% to 2.5%. Time point indicated: pretreatment peripheral blood. Sequencing was performed on PBMCs, taken around atezolizumab (anti-PD-L1) treatment. The receptors were gathered from a man in his 60s with urothelial cancer.

The chain joins TRBV2 to TRBJ2-5; perhaps TRBD2 as D (5 bases). Trimming shortened V by 6 bases and J by 4 bases, and 15 bases separated the two germline ends. Germline assignment: CDR1 SNHLY and CDR2 FYNNEI. The CDR3 consists of 14 residues. The CDR3 region has the DNA TGTGCCAGCAGCGAGGCAGCTGGGAGAGAGACCCAGTACTTC. It is translated as CASSEAAGRETQYF.

As concerns this clone: At the DNA level, this CDR3 is encoded by other sequences in the same sample as well. The J gene is TRBJ2-7, the V gene TRBV5-1, with TRBD2 matching over 10 bases. The germline V gene encodes CDR1 SGHRS and CDR2 YFSETQ. This CDR3 spans 15 amino acids. Losses at the gene ends were 0 bases for V and 4 bases for J; bases not matched to a gene: 4. This CDR3 is CASSLGASGSYEQYF. CDR3 coding DNA: TGCGCCAGCAGCTTGGGGGCTAGCGGGAGTTACGAGCAGTACTTC. Full variable domain (missing parts from reference TRBV5-1 and TRBJ2-7): KAGVTQTPRYLIKTRGQQVTLSCSPISGHRSVSWYQQTPGQGLQFLFEYFSETQRNKGNFPGRFSGRQFSNSRSEMNVSTLELGDSALYLCASSLGASGSYEQYFGPGTRLTVT.

V and J are TRBV9 and TRBJ2-3; TRBD2 matches at 13 bases. The CDR3 loop spans 15 amino acids. Trimming at V came to 3 bases and at J to 7 bases, leaving 5 bases not matched to a gene. In germline, CDR1 is SGDLS, CDR2 YYNGEE. CDR3 DNA: TGTGCCAGCAGCGCAACTAGCGGGAGGGCGAATACGCAGTATTTT. Its translation is CASSATSGRANTQYF. The whole variable domain, remainder taken from reference TRBV9 and TRBJ2-3, is DSGVTQTPKHLITATGQRVTLRCSPRSGDLSVYWYQQSLDQGLQFLIQYYNGEERAKGNILERFSAQQFPDLHSELNLSSLELGDSALYFCASSATSGRANTQYFGPGTRLTVL.

The chain combines TRBV7-2 with TRBJ1-1; D uncertain. The CDR3 runs to 15 residues. In germline, CDR1 is SGHTA, CDR2 FQGNSA. The V gene lost 7 bases and the J gene lost 5 bases, with 20 bases spanning the gap. CDR3 protein: CASNKLAGRDTEAFF. In DNA, the CDR3 is TGTGCCAGCAACAAATTAGCTGGGAGGGATACTGAAGCTTTCTTT. Together with reference TRBV7-2 and TRBJ1-1, the CDR3 gives the full variable domain: GAGVSQSPSNKVTEKGKDVELRCDPISGHTALYWYRQSLGQGLEFLIYFQGNSAPDKSGLPSDRFSAERTGGSVSTLTIQRTQQEDSAVYLCASNKLAGRDTEAFFGQGTRLTVV.

This chain links TRBV5-6 with TRBJ2-7; 7 bases map to TRBD2. The V gene's germline CDR1 is SGHDT and CDR2 YYEEEE. CDR3 length: 17 residues. Trimming removed 4 bases from V and 2 bases from J; junction bases left unmatched: 15. The CDR3 DNA sequence: TGTGCCAGCAGCCCACCCGTGGGGGGGATAAATCCCTACGAGCAGTACTTC. This codes for CASSPPVGGINPYEQYF.